This paragraph covers one T cell receptor (beta chain) sequence. The data are from a study of blood T cell repertoires in COVID-19. Study background: Spain, Italy and the United States supplied samples that represented acute and convalescent COVID-19. Sources were T cells, B-cell-depleted T cells, or PBMCs; the material itself was cDNA or gDNA.

Trimming cost V 2 bases and J 9 bases; bases outside gene matches: 4. The germline gives CDR1 LGHDT, CDR2 YNNKEL (reference sequence). This CDR3 contains 13 residues. Methods used by the authors: Amplification of reference gene primers was used by the study to estimate nucleated cell counts. Here immunoSEQ multiplex PCR was the method, and the copy in TCRdb shows in-frame clones only, minus some. For V, J and clone size, that table is used; D and trimming come from the DNA. The data show 87,000 or so clones, 70% to 90% seen once. This chain connects TRBV3-1 (or the pseudogene TRBV3-2) to TRBJ2-1; the match to TRBD2 covers 7 bases. The origin of this receptor is a man aged 35 to 55 with acute or convalescent COVID-19. What was sequenced was peripheral blood. This chain's CDR3 is CASSQSRGSEQFF. CDR3 nucleotides: TGTGCCAGCAGCCAATCGCGGGGGAGTGAGCAGTTCTTC.